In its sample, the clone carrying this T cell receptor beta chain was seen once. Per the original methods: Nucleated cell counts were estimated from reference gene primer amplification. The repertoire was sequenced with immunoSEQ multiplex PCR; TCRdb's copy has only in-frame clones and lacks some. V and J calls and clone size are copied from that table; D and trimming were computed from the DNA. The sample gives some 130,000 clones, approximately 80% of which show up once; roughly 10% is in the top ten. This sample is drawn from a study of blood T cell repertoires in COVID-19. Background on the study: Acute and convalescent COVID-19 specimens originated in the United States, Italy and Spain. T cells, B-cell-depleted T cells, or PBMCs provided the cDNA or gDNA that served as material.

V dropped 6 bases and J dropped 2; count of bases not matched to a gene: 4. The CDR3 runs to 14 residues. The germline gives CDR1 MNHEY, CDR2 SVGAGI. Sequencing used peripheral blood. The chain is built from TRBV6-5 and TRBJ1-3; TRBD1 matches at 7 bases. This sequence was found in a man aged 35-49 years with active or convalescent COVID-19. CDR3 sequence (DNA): TGTGCCAGCAGCTCACAGGGGACTGGAAACACCATATATTTT. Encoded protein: CASSSQGTGNTIYF.